A single sample is the source of the 5 T cell receptor beta chains below, sequenced in a study of T-cell memory formation after mild COVID-19. TCRdb independently ran MiXCR on the 5' RACE reads; one entry per CDR3 protein. The table lists about 340,000 distinct CDR3 sequences, over 10% of them singletons. The material sequenced was PBMCs or a T cell subset sorted from them (not recorded which). The receptors were sampled from a man younger than 35 who had mild COVID-19 (a few samples of this study predate the infection). Cell type and time point are not known.

This clonotype was detected only a few times. The CDR3 loop reads CASSLGRADFYGYTF. CDR3 DNA: TGCGCCAGCAGCTTGGGGAGGGCGGACTTTTATGGCTACACCTTC. The V gene is TRBV5-1, the J gene TRBJ1-2; D is ambiguous. With 0 bases removed from V and 5 bases from J, the gap between germline ends came to 14 bases. The V gene's germline CDR1 is SGHRS and CDR2 YFSETQ. The CDR3 has 15 residues.

The CDR3 region has the DNA TGTGCCAGCTCACCAAGCGGGGAAAACACTGAAGCTTTCTTT. It codes for CASSPSGENTEAFF. This sequence joins TRBV18 and TRBJ1-1; D uncertain. The CDR3 contains 14 residues. Germline CDR1 and CDR2: KGHSH and LQKENI. V lost 2 bases, J lost 2 bases, and 9 bases lay in between.

This clonotype came up a few times. This chain connects TRBV12-3 or TRBV12-4 to TRBJ1-2; the match to TRBD1 covers 9 bases. J gave up 5 bases and V 6 bases, and 7 bases lay outside the gene matches. The CDR3 consists of 14 residues. CDR3: CASSRAGTGYGYTF. CDR3 bases: TGTGCCAGCAGCCGGGCGGGGACAGGGTATGGCTACACCTTC.

This clonotype occurred a few times. CDR3 coding DNA: TGTGCCAGCAGTTCGAACGGTCATACGCAGTATTTT. This translates into CASSSNGHTQYF. V usage is TRBV6-6 and J usage is TRBJ2-3; no reliable D call. The CDR3 has 12 residues. V lost 4 bases and J 7 bases, leaving 9 bases between the germline ends. Per the germline V gene, CDR1 is MNHNY and CDR2 is SVGAGI (reference sequence).

This clonotype has a count of ten or more. V and J are TRBV18 and TRBJ1-6; perhaps TRBD1 as D (6 bases). The ends were cut back, 5 bases at V and 0 bases at J, with 11 bases in the middle. Germline V CDR1 and CDR2: KGHSH, LQKENI. This CDR3 is built from 16 residues. Written as DNA, the CDR3 is TGTGCCAGCTCAACGCCCAGGGGCTCCTATAATTCACCCCTCCACTTT. Translated, it gives CASSTPRGSYNSPLHF.